This TCR beta chain was obtained from a study of T cell responses to AZD1222 COVID-19 vaccine. General study points: Mostly white British, mostly female donors; authors suggested clonal diversity may be underestimated.

Points on this clone: Its antigen is undetermined.

Whether given at about 4 or about 12 weeks, second doses were pooled. Assay: immunoSEQ multiplex PCR; the TCRdb copy retains only in-frame clones and omits some. Counted here are fewer than 70,000 clones, roughly 80% occurring once; the ten biggest clones make up under 4.5%. The source of this sequence is an adult who received the AZD1222 COVID-19 vaccine. The material was peripheral blood, obtained 28 days after the second AZD1222 dose.

In DNA form, the CDR3 reads TGTGCCAGCAGCTTGGGAGCGGGGATTGGAGAGCAGTACTTC. Translating gives CASSLGAGIGEQYF. The chain joins TRBV5-4 to TRBJ2-7; 7 nucleotides agree with TRBD2. Germline assignment: CDR1 SGHNT and CDR2 YYREEE (reference sequence). The CDR3 spans 14 residues. The ends lost 0 bases at V and 7 bases at J; junction bases unmatched: 7.